The 25 T cell receptor beta chains below were found in one sample sequenced in a study of T-cell memory formation after mild COVID-19. TCRdb re-analysed the 5' RACE reads in MiXCR, keeping a single row per CDR3 protein. The sample lists hundreds of thousands of distinct CDR3 sequences; under 20% were seen once. Sequences were obtained from PBMCs or a T cell subset sorted from them (not recorded which). The receptor set was obtained from an adult woman who had mild COVID-19 (a few samples of this study predate the infection). Cell type and time point are not known.

This clonotype was observed a handful of times. The V gene is TRBV12-3 or TRBV12-4, the J gene TRBJ1-2; D possibly corresponds to TRBD1 (5 bases). V lost 7 bases, J lost 2 bases, and 17 bases lay in between. CDR3 length: 15 amino acids. CDR3 sequence reads: CASTSSTDGNYGYTF. CDR3 DNA: TGTGCCAGCACCTCATCGACAGATGGAAACTATGGCTACACCTTC.

This clonotype has at least ten counts. The CDR3 loop reads CSVAGLTNYGYTF. Here the CDR3 DNA reads TGCAGCGTTGCAGGGTTAACTAACTATGGCTACACCTTC. V is TRBV29-1 and J is TRBJ1-2; TRBD1 is a possible D gene (5 bases). The CDR3 is made up of 13 amino acids. From germline, CDR1 is SQVTM and CDR2 ANQGSEA. V shed 4 bases and J shed 0 bases, with 9 bases lying between them.

This clonotype showed up just a few times. V gene TRBV7-2 combines with J gene TRBJ1-2, with D unresolved. The CDR3 has 13 amino acids. Germline CDR1 and CDR2: SGHTA and FQGNSA. V shed 5 bases and J shed 4 bases, with 11 bases lying between them. The chain's CDR3 is CASSEQSGYGYTF. The CDR3 nucleotides are TGTGCCAGCAGCGAACAAAGTGGCTATGGCTACACCTTC.

This clonotype turned up a few times. The gene calls are TRBV12-3 or TRBV12-4 and TRBJ1-2, with a tentative D call TRBD1 (5 bases). This CDR3 region has 13 residues. V was shortened by 1 base and J by 4 bases, with 7 bases between the two germline ends. The CDR3 reads CASSLGTPYGYTF. As DNA, the CDR3 is TGTGCCAGCAGTTTAGGGACACCCTATGGCTACACCTTC.

The chain carries TRBV20-1 and TRBJ2-7, with unresolved D. The V end lost 6 bases, the J end lost 2 bases, and 14 bases lay between the germline ends. The germline V gene has CDR1 DFQATT and CDR2 SNEGSKA (reference sequence). CDR3 size: 13 residues. CDR3 sequence reads: CSARHPRAYEQYF. CDR3 nucleotides: TGCAGTGCCCGTCACCCCCGGGCCTACGAGCAGTACTTC.

The V gene is TRBV9, the J gene TRBJ2-6; TRBD1 matches at 9 bases. CDR1 SGDLS and CDR2 YYNGEE come from the germline V gene. After removal of 4 bases from V and 2 bases from J, the junction contained 10 bases not matched to a gene. The CDR3 is 18 amino acids. This chain's CDR3 is CASSSSGQGKTGANVLTF. As DNA, the CDR3 is TGTGCCAGCAGCTCTTCGGGACAGGGTAAAACTGGGGCCAACGTCCTGACTTTC.

The chain has TRBV9 and TRBJ1-5; 9 bases are a match to TRBD1. Germline V gene data show CDR1 as SGDLS and CDR2 as YYNGEE. The CDR3 totals 16 residues. With 4 bases clipped from V and 8 bases from J, the junction kept 13 bases outside the gene matches. In DNA form, the CDR3 reads TGTGCCAGCAGCACCGGGGGGAGGACAGGGGTTGAGCCCCAGCATTTT. Protein: CASSTGGRTGVEPQHF.

J is TRBJ2-7 and V is TRBV27; tentatively, D is TRBD1 (5 bases). CDR1 MNHEY and CDR2 SMNVEV come from the germline V gene (reference sequence). Trimming cost V 5 bases and J 6 bases, with 17 bases left between them. This CDR3 is built from 14 residues. The DNA of the CDR3 is TGTGCCAGCAGTAGAACCCTTTCTGACAGCGAGCAGTACTTC. Amino acid sequence: CASSRTLSDSEQYF.

V and J are TRBV12-3 or TRBV12-4 and TRBJ2-2, with TRBD1 identical over 8 bases. V was pared by 6 bases and J by 0 bases, with 6 bases of the junction left unmatched. The CDR3 loop spans 16 amino acids. CDR3 sequence (DNA): TGTGCCAGCAGCCTGGACAGGGAAACGAACACCGGGGAGCTGTTTTTT. As protein: CASSLDRETNTGELFF.

This chain uses TRBV24-1 with TRBJ2-1; 10 positions agree with TRBD2. Germline CDR1 KGHDR, CDR2 SFDVKD. The CDR3 sequence is 16 residues long. Losses at the gene ends were 4 bases for V and 3 bases for J; bases not matched to a gene: 5. The CDR3: CATSDRSGGDYNEQFF. The CDR3 DNA reads TGTGCCACCAGTGACCGAAGCGGGGGGGACTACAATGAGCAGTTCTTC.

This clonotype was counted ten times or more. Its ends do not fully match the called genes, so a read error is possible. The chain joins TRBV6-5 to TRBJ2-1; the D gene is possibly TRBD2 (5 bases). This CDR3 region has 14 residues. Germline V lookup: CDR1 MNHEY, CDR2 SVGAGI. In DNA, the CDR3 is TGTGCCAGCCGTTATGCGGGCTCCTACAATGAGCAGTTCTTC. Translating it yields CASRYAGSYNEQFF.

This chain uses TRBV27 with TRBJ2-1, with 10 bases aligning to TRBD2. The germline gives CDR1 MNHEY, CDR2 SMNVEV (reference sequence). Losses at the gene ends were 6 bases for V and 7 bases for J; bases not matched to a gene: 9. CDR3 length: 15 amino acids. CDR3 in DNA: TGTGCCAGCAGCCGAACTAGCGGGGTTGGAAATGAGCAGTTCTTC. Encoded protein: CASSRTSGVGNEQFF.

This clonotype has just a few counts. V and J are TRBV12-3 or TRBV12-4 and TRBJ1-4; TRBD1 agrees at 7 bases. This CDR3 has 14 residues. J gave up 5 bases and V 6 bases, and 6 bases lay outside the gene matches. CDR3 DNA sequence: TGTGCCAGCAGGAAGGGACAGCAAAATGAAAAACTGTTTTTT. It yields the protein CASRKGQQNEKLFF.

This chain joins TRBV20-1 and TRBJ2-1; 7 bases are shared with TRBD2. From germline, CDR1 is DFQATT and CDR2 SNEGSKA (reference sequence). V shed 3 bases and J 0 bases; nucleotides not matched to a gene: 8. The CDR3 has 16 residues. CDR3 coding DNA: TGCAGTGCTAGGACCCAATTAGCGGGCTCCTACAATGAGCAGTTCTTC. Protein sequence: CSARTQLAGSYNEQFF.

This clonotype was seen only a few times. The chain combines TRBV4-2 with TRBJ2-7; TRBD1 matches 7 bases. The germline V gene encodes CDR1 LGHNA and CDR2 YNFKEQ. The V gene end was trimmed by 4 bases and the J gene end by 7 bases; junction bases not matched to a gene: 13. CDR3 length equals 15 residues. CDR3 in DNA: TGTGCCAGCAGCCCCGAGGGAAGGGGGCAGGAGGAGCAGTACTTC. This sequence encodes CASSPEGRGQEEQYF.

This clonotype was detected a few times. The chain employs TRBV3-1 and TRBJ2-1, with D unresolved. Per germline, CDR1 LGHDT and CDR2 YNNKEL (reference sequence). V was trimmed by 4 bases and J by 7 bases, leaving 11 bases between them. This CDR3 is 13 amino acids long. CDR3 nucleotide sequence: TGTGCCAGCAGCCTAAACCTTGGAAATGAGCAGTTCTTC. It specifies CASSLNLGNEQFF.

The CDR3 DNA reads TGTGCCAGCAGCTTAATGCCCCCCCCGGCGGATACGCAGTATTTT. Protein product: CASSLMPPPADTQYF. This chain connects TRBV7-3 to TRBJ2-3; no definite D call. CDR1 is SGHTA and CDR2 is FQGTGA in the germline V gene. The CDR3 runs to 15 residues. V was clipped by 1 base and J by 6 bases, with 14 bases between them.

The chain has TRBV4-3 and TRBJ2-2, with D possibly being TRBD1 (6 bases). Germline CDR1 reads LGHNA; CDR2 reads YSLEER. This CDR3 contains 15 residues. With 1 base removed from V and 1 base from J, the gap between germline ends came to 7 bases. The DNA for the CDR3 is TGCGCCAGCAGCCAAGCGGACAGGAACACCGGGGAGCTGTTTTTT. It yields the protein CASSQADRNTGELFF.

The chain has TRBV6-1 and TRBJ1-2; tentatively, D is TRBD1 (5 bases). V lost 2 bases, J lost 7 bases, and 17 bases lay in between. The CDR3 totals 15 residues. Per germline, CDR1 MNHNS and CDR2 SASEGT. The CDR3 is CASSELNQGSGGYTF. The DNA for the CDR3 is TGTGCCAGCAGTGAATTAAATCAGGGATCGGGTGGCTACACCTTC.

This rearrangement joins TRBV7-9 to TRBJ2-3, with 8 bases fitting TRBD2. The germline gives CDR1 SEHNR, CDR2 FQNEAQ (reference sequence). With 2 bases clipped from V and 2 bases from J, the junction kept 6 bases outside the gene matches. The CDR3 consists of 16 residues. As DNA, the CDR3 is TGTGCCAGCAGCTTACCCACTAGCGGAAACACAGATACGCAGTATTTT. Translating it yields CASSLPTSGNTDTQYF.

This clonotype was picked up a small number of times. This chain links TRBV18 with TRBJ2-1; TRBD2 matches at 9 bases. Germline CDR1 reads KGHSH; CDR2 reads LQKENI. This CDR3 is 16 amino acids long. V trimming: 0 bases; J trimming: 9 bases; junction bases outside the gene matches: 9. The CDR3 DNA is TGTGCCAGCTCACCACCAGCGGGAGGAGGGGTTGGTGAGCAGTTCTTC. Its protein product is CASSPPAGGGVGEQFF.

The chain recombines TRBV7-6 with TRBJ2-2; no firm D call. Germline loops: CDR1 SGHVS, CDR2 FNYEAQ. V was clipped by 4 bases and J by 1 base, with 7 bases between them. This CDR3 is 14 amino acids long. The CDR3 reads CASSSDQNTGELFF. The CDR3 nucleotides read TGTGCCAGCAGCTCCGACCAGAACACCGGGGAGCTGTTTTTT.

This clonotype was seen a few times. The gene calls are TRBV5-4 and TRBJ2-1; D unclear. The CDR3 runs to 12 residues. From germline, CDR1 is SGHNT and CDR2 YYREEE (reference sequence). The V and J ends lost 0 bases and 9 bases respectively, with 7 bases between them. This CDR3 is CASSLAPFEQFF. The DNA of the CDR3 is TGTGCCAGCAGCTTGGCCCCGTTTGAGCAGTTCTTC.

The V gene is TRBV3-1, the J gene TRBJ2-1; the match to TRBD1 covers 12 bases. In germline, CDR1 is LGHDT, CDR2 YNNKEL (reference sequence). This CDR3 contains 21 residues. J gave up 2 bases and V 1 base, and 15 bases lay outside the gene matches. The CDR3 nucleotides read TGTGCCAGCAGCCAAGCCCCAGGGGGACAGGGGGCCACCGATACCTACAATGAGCAGTTCTTC. Its translation is CASSQAPGGQGATDTYNEQFF.

The chain employs TRBV27 and TRBJ1-2; no firm D call. CDR1 and CDR2 from the germline V gene are MNHEY and SMNVEV (reference sequence). The CDR3 contains 15 residues. The V end lost 6 bases, the J end lost 2 bases, and 16 bases lay between the germline ends. The CDR3 here is CASSPEAIRNYGYTF. The CDR3 DNA reads TGTGCCAGCAGCCCCGAGGCTATAAGGAACTATGGCTACACCTTC.